Below are 26 T cell receptor beta chains sequenced from a single sample in a study of OX40 agonist ivuxolimab in advanced cancers. The protocol was immunoSEQ multiplex PCR, while the TCRdb copy is restricted to in-frame clones and leaves out a portion. The repertoire has roughly 82,000 clones, roughly 83% of them found once; the top ten carry roughly 0.8%. The starting material was CD4+ or CD8+ T cells sorted from blood, obtained in a trial of the OX40 agonist ivuxolimab. The receptor set was obtained from an adult with an advanced solid tumor such as melanoma, head and neck, liver or kidney cancer.

The chain recombines TRBV5-1 with TRBJ1-5; 8 bases are a match to TRBD1. CDR1 and CDR2 from the germline V gene are SGHRS and YFSETQ. CDR3 size: 13 residues. V shed 3 bases, J shed 7 bases, and the junction held 3 bases outside the gene matches. The CDR3 loop is CASSWTGRQPQHF. In DNA form, the CDR3 reads TGCGCCAGCAGCTGGACAGGGAGGCAGCCCCAGCATTTT.

The V and J genes are TRBV11-2 and TRBJ2-3; D not resolved. Trimming shortened V by 2 bases and J by 4 bases, and 13 bases separated the two germline ends. The V gene's germline CDR1 is SGHAT and CDR2 FQNNGV. The CDR3 loop spans 15 amino acids. The CDR3 DNA sequence: TGTGCCAGCAGCTTAAGCCCCACGAATGCAGATACGCAGTATTTT. Its protein is CASSLSPTNADTQYF.

The chain employs TRBV7-9 and TRBJ1-4, with 7 nucleotides matching TRBD1. Germline V gene sequence: CDR1 SEHNR, CDR2 FQNEAQ (reference sequence). The CDR3 spans 15 residues. Germline trimming cut 5 bases from V and 4 bases from J; bases unmatched to any gene: 7. The CDR3 bases are TGTGCCAGCAGCCTAGGGGGCTTCGATAATGAAAAACTGTTTTTT. The encoded protein is CASSLGGFDNEKLFF. Complete variable domain (other parts from reference TRBV7-9 and TRBJ1-4): DTGVSQNPRHKITKRGQNVTFRCDPISEHNRLYWYRQTLGQGPEFLTYFQNEAQLEKSRLLSDRFSAERPKGSFSTLEIQRTEQGDSAMYLCASSLGGFDNEKLFFGSGTQLSVL.

The chain links TRBV11-1 to TRBJ2-1; 10 bases match TRBD2. With 5 bases clipped from V and 5 bases from J, the junction kept 12 bases outside the gene matches. This CDR3 has 17 amino acids. Germline V lookup: CDR1 SGHAT, CDR2 FQDESV (reference sequence). CDR3 loop: CASSNGLAGGKHNEQFF. DNA of the CDR3: TGTGCCAGCAGCAATGGTTTAGCGGGGGGAAAGCACAATGAGCAGTTCTTC.

The rearrangement links TRBV7-9 to TRBJ2-2, with 9 bases fitting TRBD1. Germline lookup yields CDR1 SEHNR and CDR2 FQNEAQ (reference sequence). CDR3 length equals 16 residues. The ends lost 0 bases at V and 8 bases at J; junction bases unmatched: 7. The CDR3 region is CASSLARDRDGGELFF. For the CDR3, the DNA is TGTGCCAGCAGCTTAGCGCGGGACAGGGACGGAGGGGAGCTGTTTTTT.

This clone was detected a few times. The CDR3 loop reads CASSKGVGYEQYF. The CDR3 nucleotides read TGTGCCAGCAGCAAAGGGGTGGGCTACGAGCAGTACTTC. V is TRBV21-1 and J is TRBJ2-7. TRBV21-1 is annotated as a pseudogene. This CDR3 is built from 13 residues.

The chain carries TRBV19 and TRBJ2-1; D not resolved. The CDR3 is 17 amino acids. Germline CDR1 reads LNHDA; CDR2 reads SQIVND (reference sequence). Trimming stripped 4 bases from V and 0 bases from J, with 16 bases between. CDR3 coding DNA: TGTGCCAGTAGTACCATACCCACTTTTAGCTCCTACAATGAGCAGTTCTTC. It codes for CASSTIPTFSSYNEQFF. The full variable domain, with the rest looked up from reference TRBV19 and TRBJ2-1, is DGGITQSPKYLFRKEGQNVTLSCEQNLNHDAMYWYRQDPGQGLRLIYYSQIVNDFQKGDIAEGYSVSREKKESFPLTVTSAQKNPTAFYLCASSTIPTFSSYNEQFFGPGTRLTVL.

The chain couples TRBV19 to TRBJ2-1; D may be TRBD2 (5 bases). The CDR3 spans 13 residues. Per germline, CDR1 LNHDA and CDR2 SQIVND (reference sequence). V dropped 4 bases and J dropped 14 bases, with 18 bases sitting between them. CDR3 in amino acids: CASSTGIYPGEFF. The CDR3 DNA reads TGTGCCAGTAGTACCGGGATTTACCCTGGGGAGTTCTTC.

The gene calls are TRBV2 and TRBJ1-4; D is uncertain. CDR3 length: 13 amino acids. Germline CDR1 SNHLY, CDR2 FYNNEI. The ends were cut back, 8 bases at V and 8 bases at J, with 15 bases in the middle. The CDR3 DNA follows: TGTGCCAGCGGACGCCAGACGGGGGAAAAACTGTTTTTT. It translates to CASGRQTGEKLFF.

The chain combines TRBV29-1 with TRBJ1-2; 8 positions match TRBD1. The CDR3 length is 11 residues. The V segment lost 5 bases and the J segment 6 bases; nucleotides outside the gene matches: 2. Germline values: CDR1 SQVTM, CDR2 ANQGSEA. DNA for the CDR3: TGCAGCGTTACAGGGGGAGATGGCTACACCTTC. Translating it yields CSVTGGDGYTF.

The chain joins TRBV7-3 to TRBJ2-6; unclear D gene. This CDR3 has 16 amino acids. The V and J ends lost 5 bases and 0 bases respectively, with 11 bases between them. Germline V CDR1 and CDR2: SGHTA, FQGTGA. CDR3 residues: CASSPSMTSGANVLTF. The CDR3 DNA reads as TGTGCCAGCAGCCCCTCGATGACCTCTGGGGCCAACGTCCTGACTTTC.

This chain uses TRBV5-6 with TRBJ1-1; D call uncertain. The V gene's germline CDR1 is SGHDT and CDR2 YYEEEE. V was cut by 2 bases and J by 4 bases, with 12 bases left in between. The CDR3 contains 14 residues. CDR3 sequence: CASSFGLVGTEAFF. The CDR3 DNA reads as TGTGCCAGCAGCTTCGGCTTGGTGGGCACTGAAGCTTTCTTT.

This clone was detected a few times. The V gene is TRBV27, the J gene TRBJ1-2; D unresolved. The CDR3 covers 13 residues. Germline V gene lookup returns CDR1 MNHEY and CDR2 SMNVEV (reference sequence). V was shortened by 10 bases and J by 1 base, with 13 bases between the two germline ends. The CDR3 DNA follows: TGTGCCACCAAGTCGGCCGATAACTATGGCTACACCTTC. Its translation: CATKSADNYGYTF.

The V call is TRBV19, the J call TRBJ2-1, with D perhaps TRBD2 (6 bases). This CDR3 is built from 15 residues. Trimming removed 7 bases from V and 0 bases from J, with 13 bases in between. From germline, CDR1 is LNHDA and CDR2 SQIVND (reference sequence). CDR3 coding DNA: TGTGCCAGTACCAGGGACTCCCTCTCCTACAATGAGCAGTTCTTC. As protein: CASTRDSLSYNEQFF.

The chain joins TRBV6-9 to TRBJ2-1, with D possibly TRBD1 on 5 matching bases. Germline lookup yields CDR1 MNHGY and CDR2 SVAAGI. Trimming left V 9 bases short and J 9 bases short, with 12 bases between. This CDR3 is built from 11 residues. The CDR3 sequence is CARKGKGEQFF. CDR3 DNA: TGTGCCAGGAAGGGGAAGGGTGAGCAGTTCTTC.

This clone is a singleton in its sample. The chain links TRBV7-2 to TRBJ2-4; perhaps TRBD2 as D (5 bases). Trimming left V 5 bases short and J 8 bases short, with 16 bases between. From germline, CDR1 is SGHTA and CDR2 FQGNSA. This CDR3 contains 14 residues. Here the CDR3 reads CASSAIGSGDIQYF. Here the CDR3 DNA reads TGTGCCAGCAGCGCTATTGGGTCCGGGGACATTCAGTACTTC.

The chain links TRBV6-1 to TRBJ2-5, with a possible D match to TRBD1 (6 bases). The DNA end is more similar to TRBJ2-7, so the J call may be wrong. Germline V CDR1 and CDR2: MNHNS, SASEGT. The CDR3 runs 14 residues. The CDR3 protein is CASSEALRGYEQYF. CDR3 nucleotide sequence: TGTGCCAGCAGTGAAGCGCTCAGGGGCTACGAGCAGTACTTC.

This clone was counted between two and nine times. Other DNA sequences in this sample translate to the same CDR3. The chain has TRBV18 and TRBJ2-7; D could derive from TRBD1 or TRBD2 (6 bases each). CDR1 and CDR2 (germline): KGHSH, LQKENI. V was trimmed by 2 bases and J by 1 base, leaving 9 bases between them. The CDR3 is made up of 14 amino acids. CDR3 loop: CASSPGGRSYEQYF. CDR3 DNA: TGTGCCAGCTCACCAGGGGGGCGATCCTACGAGCAGTACTTC.

The chain recombines TRBV4-3 with TRBJ2-7, with D maybe TRBD1 (7 bases). The CDR3 extends over 19 amino acids. V was shortened by 3 bases and J by 6 bases, with 30 bases between the two germline ends. Germline CDR1 LGHNA, CDR2 YSLEER. CDR3 amino acids: CASSQDYDRELLNPSEQYF. The CDR3 region has the DNA TGCGCCAGCAGCCAGGACTATGACAGGGAGTTGCTTAACCCCAGCGAGCAGTACTTC.

This clone was picked up one time. The rearrangement uses TRBV5-1 and TRBJ2-2; TRBD2 matches 8 bases. The CDR3 runs to 14 residues. Per germline, CDR1 SGHRS and CDR2 YFSETQ. V lost 0 bases to trimming and J lost 6 bases; unmatched junction nucleotides: 1. The CDR3 DNA reads as TGCGCCAGCAGCTTGGACGGGGGGGCCGGGGAGCTGTTTTTT. Its translation is CASSLDGGAGELFF. Combining the CDR3 with reference TRBV5-1 and TRBJ2-2 gives the whole variable domain KAGVTQTPRYLIKTRGQQVTLSCSPISGHRSVSWYQQTPGQGLQFLFEYFSETQRNKGNFPGRFSGRQFSNSRSEMNVSTLELGDSALYLCASSLDGGAGELFFGEGSRLTVL.

CDR3 coding DNA: TGTGCCAGTAGTATAGGAAGGGGGGCAGGGAGCTCCTACAATGAGCAGTTCTTC. Protein: CASSIGRGAGSSYNEQFF. The V gene is TRBV19, the J gene TRBJ2-1; perhaps D is TRBD1 or TRBD2 (6 bases each). Germline loops: CDR1 LNHDA, CDR2 SQIVND (reference sequence). The CDR3 is 18 amino acids. Trimming took 1 base from V and 0 from J, leaving 16 bases between them.

The gene calls are TRBV2 and TRBJ2-3; perhaps D is TRBD1 or TRBD2 (6 bases each). Trimming shortened V by 4 bases and J by 6 bases, and 17 bases separated the two germline ends. CDR1 is SNHLY and CDR2 is FYNNEI in the germline V gene. CDR3 length: 15 residues. DNA for the CDR3: TGTGCCAGCAGTGGGGGACTGATGGGGGCGGATACGCAGTATTTT. The encoded protein is CASSGGLMGADTQYF.

V usage is TRBV5-8 and J usage is TRBJ1-5; D possibly corresponds to TRBD1 (6 bases). The length of the CDR3 is 17 residues. Germline CDR1 is SGHTS and CDR2 is YDEGEE. Trimming stripped 0 bases from V and 0 bases from J, with 13 bases between. The CDR3 spells CASSLGQAMNSNQPQHF. CDR3 DNA: TGTGCCAGCAGCTTGGGACAGGCGATGAATAGCAATCAGCCCCAGCATTTT. Filled out from reference TRBV5-8 and TRBJ1-5, the complete variable domain reads EAGVTQSPTHLIKTRGQQATLRCSPISGHTSVYWYQQALGLGLQFLLWYDEGEERNRGNFPPRFSGRQFPNYSSELNVNALELEDSALYLCASSLGQAMNSNQPQHFGDGTRLSIL.

This clone was detected once. The chain employs TRBV27 and TRBJ1-1, with TRBD1 as a possible D gene (5 bases). The length of the CDR3 is 12 residues. The V and J ends lost 7 bases and 1 base respectively, with 7 bases between them. Germline V lookup: CDR1 MNHEY, CDR2 SMNVEV (reference sequence). The CDR3 region is CASTGKNTEAFF. DNA of the CDR3: TGTGCCAGCACAGGGAAGAACACTGAAGCTTTCTTT.

V and J are TRBV5-1 and TRBJ1-1; D not resolved. Germline V gene sequence: CDR1 SGHRS, CDR2 YFSETQ. The CDR3 length is 13 residues. Trimming pared 6 bases from V and 1 base from J, leaving 10 bases between. The CDR3 DNA reads as TGCGCCAGCACCGTATGGGGGAACACTGAAGCTTTCTTT. Translation: CASTVWGNTEAFF.

The chain uses TRBV6-6 and TRBJ1-6, with D possibly being TRBD1 (5 bases). The V end was cut by 2 bases, the J end by 2 bases, with 10 bases between. Germline CDR1 is MNHNY and CDR2 is SVGAGI (reference sequence). The CDR3 sequence is 16 residues long. The CDR3 reads CASSYPPTAYNSPLHF. The CDR3 DNA reads TGTGCCAGCAGTTACCCGCCGACAGCCTATAATTCACCCCTCCACTTT.